This entry lists 32 T cell receptor beta chains sequenced from one sample in a study of T cell changes during pregnancy in multiple sclerosis. Data came from immunoSEQ multiplex PCR; TCRdb stores just in-frame clones and leaves some out. In the table there are around 69,000 clones, around 92% of which are singletons. Sequenced material: peripheral blood, taken in the third trimester of pregnancy. These receptors all come from a female donor in good health, enrolled as a control in a pregnancy study.

CDR3 nucleotides: TGTGCCAGCAGATCCAGGGACAGGGAGCCAGATACGCAGTATTTT. Its translation is CASRSRDREPDTQYF. V usage is TRBV7-8 and J usage is TRBJ2-3, with TRBD1 identical over 9 bases. The CDR3 is 15 amino acids. Germline loops: CDR1 SGHVS, CDR2 FQNEAQ. J lost 4 bases, V lost 6 bases, and 8 bases had no gene match.

Remarks on this clone: Other nucleotide sequences in the sample specify the same CDR3. The rearrangement uses TRBV9 and TRBJ2-5; 8 bases map to TRBD2. J was trimmed by 4 bases and V by 0 bases; bases with no gene match: 2. Germline V gene sequence: CDR1 SGDLS, CDR2 YYNGEE. The CDR3 contains 14 residues. The DNA for the CDR3 is TGTGCCAGCAGCGTAGGGACTAGCCGAGAGACCCAGTACTTC. Amino acids: CASSVGTSRETQYF.

The rearrangement joins TRBV28 to TRBJ1-1, with 7 bases lining up with TRBD1. V lost 5 bases to trimming and J lost 9 bases; unmatched junction nucleotides: 12. This CDR3 spans 14 amino acids. The V gene's germline CDR1 is MDHEN and CDR2 SYDVKM. The CDR3 protein is CASSLEGAGEKAFF. CDR3 in DNA: TGTGCCAGCAGTCTGGAGGGGGCAGGTGAGAAAGCTTTCTTT.

The chain joins TRBV6-5 to TRBJ1-5; D is ambiguous. The CDR3 loop spans 14 amino acids. V was trimmed by 6 bases and J by 6 bases, leaving 15 bases between them. CDR1 and CDR2 (germline): MNHEY, SVGAGI. The CDR3 protein is CASSYDKYGQPQHF. As DNA, the CDR3 is TGTGCCAGCAGCTATGACAAGTACGGTCAGCCCCAGCATTTT.

The rearrangement uses TRBV13 and TRBJ1-5, with 8 bases matching TRBD1. Germline V gene data show CDR1 as PRHDT and CDR2 as FYEKMQ (reference sequence). The CDR3 spans 12 residues. V gave up 8 bases and J gave up 4 bases; unmatched junction bases: 1. The CDR3 DNA reads TGTGCCAGCCGGACAGGGAATCAGCCCCAGCATTTT. This sequence encodes CASRTGNQPQHF.

The V gene is TRBV10-3, the J gene TRBJ2-1; 11 nucleotides align to TRBD1. The CDR3 runs to 15 residues. Unmatched junction bases numbered 8, after V lost 4 bases and J lost 9 bases. Germline V gene lookup returns CDR1 ENHRY and CDR2 SYGVKD. The CDR3 region is CAISGTGGLGGEQFF. The CDR3 region has the DNA TGTGCCATCAGTGGGACAGGGGGCCTTGGAGGTGAGCAGTTCTTC.

The rearrangement joins TRBV28 to TRBJ1-2; 11 bases fit TRBD1. V trimming: 6 bases; J trimming: 4 bases; junction bases outside the gene matches: 13. The CDR3 has 17 residues. Germline V gene sequence: CDR1 MDHEN, CDR2 SYDVKM. The CDR3, as DNA: TGTGCCAGCAGGGCTCGGACAGGGGGCCTCGGAGGCTATGGCTACACCTTC. This codes for CASRARTGGLGGYGYTF.

The table lists this clone with a few counts. V gene TRBV2 combines with J gene TRBJ2-7, with 8 bases that match TRBD1. V gave up 5 bases and J gave up 6 bases; unmatched junction bases: 12. CDR3 length: 15 amino acids. Germline CDR1 is SNHLY and CDR2 is FYNNEI. The CDR3 protein is CASSQDRVGVREQYF. The CDR3 bases are TGTGCCAGCAGTCAGGACAGGGTAGGAGTGCGCGAGCAGTACTTC.

The rearrangement links TRBV7-2 to TRBJ2-1, with TRBD2 matching 7 bases. Germline V gene data show CDR1 as SGHTA and CDR2 as FQGNSA. V gave up 2 bases and J gave up 8 bases; unmatched junction bases: 6. CDR3 length equals 14 residues. CDR3 in amino acids: CASSLLGGSHEQFF. The CDR3 DNA sequence: TGTGCCAGCAGCTTACTTGGCGGGAGTCATGAGCAGTTCTTC. Full variable domain (rest looked up from reference TRBV7-2 and TRBJ2-1): GAGVSQSPSNKVTEKGKDVELRCDPISGHTALYWYRQSLGQGLEFLIYFQGNSAPDKSGLPSDRFSAERTGGSVSTLTIQRTQQEDSAVYLCASSLLGGSHEQFFGPGTRLTVL.

This clone is a singleton in its sample. V and J are TRBV18 and TRBJ2-5, with TRBD2 matching 11 bases. V dropped 6 bases and J dropped 3; count of bases not matched to a gene: 3. The CDR3 covers 14 residues. The germline gives CDR1 KGHSH, CDR2 LQKENI. The CDR3 region has the DNA TGTGCCAGCTCGCCGGGACTAGCGGAAGAGACCCAGTACTTC. It specifies CASSPGLAEETQYF.

The chain combines TRBV6-5 with TRBJ1-4, with 10 bases lining up with TRBD1. V lost 6 bases to trimming and J lost 7 bases; unmatched junction nucleotides: 5. The germline V gene encodes CDR1 MNHEY and CDR2 SVGAGI. This CDR3 is 14 amino acids long. As DNA, the CDR3 is TGTGCCAGCAGGCGGACAGGGGGGGGTGAAAAACTGTTTTTT. The encoded protein is CASRRTGGGEKLFF.

V and J are TRBV9 and TRBJ2-1, with 12 bases matching TRBD2. The CDR3 sequence is 17 residues long. Germline assignment: CDR1 SGDLS and CDR2 YYNGEE. Unmatched junction bases numbered 11, after V lost 1 base and J lost 9 bases. CDR3 sequence (DNA): TGTGCCAGCAGCGTACTGGATCTAGCGGGGGGGCCTCGTGAGCAGTTCTTC. Encoded protein: CASSVLDLAGGPREQFF.

This clone was picked up one time. The CDR3 coding sequence is TGTGCCAGCAGCCAAAGCGCCTACGAGCAGTACTTC. Its protein is CASSQSAYEQYF. This chain uses TRBV4-2 with TRBJ2-7; D gene uncertain. This CDR3 comprises 12 residues. CDR1 is LGHNA and CDR2 is YNFKEQ in the germline V gene. Trimming pared 2 bases from V and 2 bases from J, leaving 4 bases between.

This clone was seen repeatedly, ten times or more. This chain connects TRBV4-2 to TRBJ2-7, with 8 bases identical to TRBD1. Germline loops: CDR1 LGHNA, CDR2 YNFKEQ. This CDR3 comprises 15 residues. V shed 3 bases, J shed 7 bases, and the junction held 11 bases outside the gene matches. The CDR3 nucleotides are TGTGCCAGCAGCCAGAGGGGGCAGGGGGCGCGGGAGCAGTACTTC. This encodes CASSQRGQGAREQYF.

The V and J genes are TRBV5-1 and TRBJ2-1; 7 bases map to TRBD2. The CDR3 has 14 amino acids. The J segment lost 3 bases and the V segment lost 4 bases, leaving 4 bases of the junction unmatched. Germline V gives CDR1 SGHRS, CDR2 YFSETQ. The CDR3 here is CASSPSGDYNEQFF. CDR3 in DNA: TGCGCCAGCAGCCCAAGCGGGGACTACAATGAGCAGTTCTTC.

V is TRBV7-2 and J is TRBJ1-2, with D perhaps TRBD1 (5 bases). Trimming stripped 6 bases from V and 2 bases from J, with 19 bases between. Germline lookup yields CDR1 SGHTA and CDR2 FQGNSA. The CDR3 runs 16 residues. This CDR3 reads CASSQWGRQSNYGYTF. DNA for the CDR3: TGTGCCAGCAGTCAATGGGGAAGACAGAGCAACTATGGCTACACCTTC.

The chain uses TRBV7-3 and TRBJ2-2, with TRBD2 identical over 14 bases. CDR3 size: 18 residues. The germline V gene encodes CDR1 SGHTA and CDR2 FQGTGA. J lost 6 bases, V lost 1 base, and 7 bases had no gene match. CDR3 coding DNA: TGTGCCAGCAGCTTAATGGGCGGGACTAGCGGGGGTCCCGGGGAGCTGTTTTTT. It codes for CASSLMGGTSGGPGELFF.

The chain recombines TRBV30 with TRBJ2-5; 8 bases match TRBD2. There are 14 residues in the CDR3. J lost 3 bases, V lost 2 bases, and 5 bases had no gene match. The germline V gene has CDR1 GTSNPN and CDR2 SVGIG (reference sequence). This CDR3 is CAWSSGGGEETQYF. The CDR3 DNA reads TGTGCCTGGAGTTCGGGAGGGGGGGAAGAGACCCAGTACTTC.

The chain recombines TRBV5-4 with TRBJ1-1; tentative D call: TRBD1 (6 bases). Looked up from germline, CDR1 is SGHNT and CDR2 is YYREEE (reference sequence). CDR3 length: 14 residues. V was pared by 1 base and J by 0 bases, with 7 bases between. The DNA of the CDR3 is TGTGCCAGCAGCTTGACAGGGTTGAACACTGAAGCTTTCTTT. It yields the protein CASSLTGLNTEAFF.

The chain links TRBV29-1 to TRBJ2-7, with 9 positions matching TRBD1. The length of the CDR3 is 14 residues. After removal of 4 bases from V and 5 bases from J, the junction contained 9 bases not matched to a gene. Per the germline V gene, CDR1 is SQVTM and CDR2 is ANQGSEA. The DNA for the CDR3 is TGCAGCGTTGGGGGCCGGGACAGGGCGGACGAGCAGTACTTC. Translation gives CSVGGRDRADEQYF.

The chain couples TRBV6-1 to TRBJ2-7; 13 bases align to TRBD2. This CDR3 is built from 15 residues. The V and J ends lost 1 base and 7 bases, in that order; junction bases with no gene match: 4. The germline gives CDR1 MNHNS, CDR2 SASEGT. The CDR3 DNA follows: TGTGCCAGCAGTGAAGTCACTAGCGGGGGGGCAGAGCAGTACTTC. It encodes CASSEVTSGGAEQYF.

V is TRBV19 and J is TRBJ1-1; 7 bases map to TRBD1. V gave up 4 bases and J gave up 4 bases; unmatched junction bases: 9. The germline V gene encodes CDR1 LNHDA and CDR2 SQIVND (reference sequence). This CDR3 spans 15 amino acids. CDR3 protein: CASSRWQTGSTEAFF. The CDR3 bases are TGTGCCAGTAGTAGGTGGCAGACAGGGAGCACTGAAGCTTTCTTT.

This chain connects TRBV5-4 to TRBJ2-5; perhaps TRBD2 as D (7 bases). Looked up from germline, CDR1 is SGHNT and CDR2 is YYREEE (reference sequence). With 7 bases removed from V and 5 bases from J, the gap between germline ends came to 24 bases. CDR3 length: 16 amino acids. The CDR3 DNA reads as TGTGCCAGCGCTTCGGGGAGGGACACCACTTGGGAGACCCAGTACTTC. Amino acids: CASASGRDTTWETQYF.

The rearrangement uses TRBV6-5 and TRBJ1-2, with D maybe TRBD1 (5 bases). In germline, CDR1 is MNHEY, CDR2 SVGAGI. The V end lost 0 bases, the J end lost 5 bases, and 16 bases lay between the germline ends. The CDR3 runs to 16 residues. In nucleotides, the CDR3 is TGTGCCAGCAGTTACTCTTGGGGGGAGACACTTTATGGCTACACCTTC. Protein: CASSYSWGETLYGYTF.

The CDR3 DNA is TGTGCCAGCAACCCCGCCCCGGCGGCGGGGGGTCTCAATGAGCAGTTCTTC. Encoded protein: CASNPAPAAGGLNEQFF. The chain recombines TRBV11-2 with TRBJ2-1, with 8 bases that match TRBD2. Germline V gene data show CDR1 as SGHAT and CDR2 as FQNNGV. Germline trimming cut 7 bases from V and 6 bases from J; bases unmatched to any gene: 17. There are 17 residues in the CDR3.

With respect to this clone: This same CDR3 is encoded by further DNA sequences in the sample. This chain joins TRBV30 and TRBJ1-1, with 10 positions matching TRBD1. CDR1 is GTSNPN, CDR2 SVGIG, per germline (reference sequence). V trimming: 5 bases; J trimming: 4 bases; junction bases outside the gene matches: 4. This CDR3 is 13 amino acids long. CDR3 protein: CAWRDRGRTEAFF. CDR3 bases: TGTGCCTGGCGGGACAGGGGACGCACTGAAGCTTTCTTT.

V usage is TRBV2 and J usage is TRBJ2-2; 10 bases fit TRBD1. V shed 8 bases and J 3 bases; nucleotides not matched to a gene: 6. CDR3 length: 15 residues. The germline gives CDR1 SNHLY, CDR2 FYNNEI. CDR3 sequence: CASGHGQGDTGELFF. The CDR3 DNA reads TGTGCCAGCGGGCACGGACAGGGGGACACCGGGGAGCTGTTTTTT.

CDR3 bases: TGTGCCAGCTCACTATTAGCGTATGGCTACACCTTC. As protein: CASSLLAYGYTF. V usage is TRBV18 and J usage is TRBJ1-2; D gene uncertain. The length of the CDR3 is 12 residues. V was pared by 4 bases and J by 5 bases, with 8 bases between. Germline CDR1 and CDR2: KGHSH and LQKENI.

The gene calls are TRBV7-9 and TRBJ2-2; a possible D gene is TRBD1 (6 bases). V lost 3 bases, J lost 5 bases, and 22 bases lay in between. Germline V lookup: CDR1 SEHNR, CDR2 FQNEAQ (reference sequence). This CDR3 comprises 18 residues. The CDR3 loop reads CASSFTETGTIRTGELFF. The CDR3 coding sequence is TGTGCCAGCAGCTTCACCGAAACCGGGACAATAAGGACCGGGGAGCTGTTTTTT.

V and J are TRBV28 and TRBJ2-5, with 9 bases aligning to TRBD2. After removal of 10 bases from V and 7 bases from J, the junction contained 22 bases not matched to a gene. This CDR3 has 17 amino acids. Looked up from germline, CDR1 is MDHEN and CDR2 is SYDVKM. The CDR3 DNA sequence: TGTGCCACAACAGAGCTCCGTACAGCGGGGGGCGAGGTGACCCAGTACTTC. Residues: CATTELRTAGGEVTQYF.

V and J are TRBV2 and TRBJ2-7; 9 bases are a match to TRBD1. The V and J ends lost 2 bases and 6 bases, in that order; junction bases with no gene match: 11. CDR3 length: 16 amino acids. Germline CDR1 is SNHLY and CDR2 is FYNNEI. CDR3 sequence reads: CASSETWDRERIEQYF. In DNA, the CDR3 is TGTGCCAGCAGTGAAACTTGGGACAGGGAGAGGATCGAGCAGTACTTC.

This clone was seen a single time. The rearrangement uses TRBV18 and TRBJ1-4; D unclear. Germline CDR1 and CDR2: KGHSH and LQKENI. Trimming removed 0 bases from V and 5 bases from J, with 13 bases in between. There are 16 residues in the CDR3. For the CDR3, the DNA is TGTGCCAGCTCACCACCGAGGTCCCGGCGGAATGAAAAACTGTTTTTT. The encoded protein is CASSPPRSRRNEKLFF.